This T cell receptor (beta chain) was recorded in a study of sequential checkpoint blockade in melanoma. TCRdb's copy holds only in-frame clones and misses some; the assay was immunoSEQ multiplex PCR. Of more than 10,000 clones in the sample, over 60% were seen once. With 1 base clipped from V and 2 bases from J, the junction kept 7 bases outside the gene matches. The CDR3 sequence is 16 residues long. CDR1 SQVTM and CDR2 ANQGSEA come from the germline V gene. Treatment: randomized to nivolumab then ipilimumab (arm A) or the reverse (arm B). None of the patients previously received DNA-damaging chemotherapy. From thawed PBMCs, live CD3+CD8+ cells negative for CD19 and CD56 were sorted.

This sequence was found in a human donor with melanoma. Material: CD8+ T cells sorted from blood (inferred from file names), obtained from a patient given nivolumab and ipilimumab in sequence. The chain has TRBV29-1 and TRBJ2-3; 9 bases are shared with TRBD2. The CDR3 DNA reads as TGCAGCGTTGAAGCTAGCGGGGACTTGCTCACAGATACGCAGTATTTT. Its protein product is CSVEASGDLLTDTQYF.